The clone carrying this T cell receptor beta chain showed up many times. Antigen unknown. These data come from a study of response to subunit inactivated influenza vaccine. MiXCR was run by TCRdb on the RT-PCR reads, yielding one entry per CDR3 protein. This sample has hundreds of thousands of distinct CDR3 sequences; approximately 15% occur once, and the top ten carry 3%. The germline gives CDR1 LGHNA, CDR2 YSLEER. This CDR3 spans 18 amino acids. Trimming removed 0 bases at V and 0 bases at J, with 15 bases between. The study, taken as a whole, reports: Seasonal influenza vaccination, on each occasion, was suggested by the authors to recruit few new T cells.

Material: CD4+ T cells sorted from PBMCs, obtained around 25 months after vaccination. J is TRBJ1-3 and V is TRBV4-3; no definite D call. The sequence came from a man aged 50 to 69 who received an inactivated influenza vaccine. CDR3 loop: CASSQDLVRRTSGNTIYF. The CDR3 DNA sequence: TGCGCCAGCAGCCAAGATTTGGTACGCCGTACCTCTGGAAACACCATATATTTT.